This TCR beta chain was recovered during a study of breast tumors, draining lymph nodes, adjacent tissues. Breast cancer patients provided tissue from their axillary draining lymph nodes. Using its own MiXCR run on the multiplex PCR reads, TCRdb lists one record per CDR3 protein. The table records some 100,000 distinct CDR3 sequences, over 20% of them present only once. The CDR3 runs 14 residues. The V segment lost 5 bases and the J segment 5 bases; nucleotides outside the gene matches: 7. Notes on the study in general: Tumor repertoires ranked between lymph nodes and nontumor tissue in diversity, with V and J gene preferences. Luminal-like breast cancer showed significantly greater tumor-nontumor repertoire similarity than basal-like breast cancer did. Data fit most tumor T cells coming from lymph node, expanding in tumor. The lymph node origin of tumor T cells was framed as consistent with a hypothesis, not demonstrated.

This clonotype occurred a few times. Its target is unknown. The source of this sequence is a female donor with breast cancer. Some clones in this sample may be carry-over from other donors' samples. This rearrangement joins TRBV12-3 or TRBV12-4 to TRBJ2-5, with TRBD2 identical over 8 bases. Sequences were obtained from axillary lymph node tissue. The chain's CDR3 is CASSSCPGGETQYF. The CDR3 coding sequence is TGTGCCAGCAGTAGTTGCCCGGGGGGGGAGACCCAGTACTTC.